The rows below give T cell receptor beta chains drawn from one sample of a study of OX40 agonist ivuxolimab in advanced cancers. The protocol was immunoSEQ multiplex PCR, while the TCRdb copy is restricted to in-frame clones and leaves out a portion. The repertoire holds around 10,000 clones, with about 86% as singletons. The specimen was CD4+ or CD8+ T cells sorted from blood, collected in a trial of the OX40 agonist ivuxolimab. The receptors here all came from an adult with an advanced solid tumor such as melanoma, head and neck, liver or kidney cancer. The CDR3 runs from the conserved cysteine through the conserved F or W.

CDR3 protein: CASSPPERGGLSYNEQFF
J gene: TRBJ2-1
V gene: TRBV7-9

CDR3 protein: CASSHSGQFNQPQHF
J gene: TRBJ1-5
V gene: TRBV19

CDR3 protein: CASASPQTSGVQETQYF
J gene: TRBJ2-5
V gene: TRBV19

CDR3 protein: CASSCIGDSQSRANVLTF
J gene: TRBJ2-6
V gene: TRBV7-6

CDR3 protein: CASSLGPIEAFF
J gene: TRBJ1-1
V gene: TRBV13

CDR3 protein: CASSLGSLGVTDTQYF
J gene: TRBJ2-3
V gene: TRBV7-6

CDR3 protein: CASSALEDRYNEQFF
J gene: TRBJ2-1
V gene: TRBV9

CDR3 protein: CASSFGEGRETQYF
J gene: TRBJ2-5
V gene: TRBV28

CDR3 protein: CASSLARTGVAGANVLTF
J gene: TRBJ2-6
V gene: TRBV5-6

CDR3 protein: CASSIMGGGNTEAFF
J gene: TRBJ1-1
V gene: TRBV19

CDR3 protein: CASSHQPRDQANSPLHF
J gene: TRBJ1-6
V gene: TRBV4-2

CDR3 protein: CASSLAYRRLAGAQDTQYF
J gene: TRBJ2-3
V gene: TRBV7-8

CDR3 protein: CASSQGSGTGIYNEQFF
J gene: TRBJ2-1
V gene: TRBV19

CDR3 protein: CASTKLAGEVDTQYF
J gene: TRBJ2-3
V gene: TRBV2

CDR3 protein: CASSLSAEQYF
J gene: TRBJ2-7
V gene: TRBV5-4

CDR3 protein: CASSLSRNTYEQYF
J gene: TRBJ2-7
V gene: TRBV5-1

CDR3 protein: CASSLPFGEQFF
J gene: TRBJ2-1
V gene: TRBV11-3

CDR3 protein: CASSAGSPYNSPLHF
J gene: TRBJ1-6
V gene: TRBV9

CDR3 protein: CASSEIDRGYEQYF
J gene: TRBJ2-7
V gene: TRBV2

CDR3 protein: CASSSVLTDTQYF
J gene: TRBJ2-3
V gene: TRBV10-1

CDR3 protein: CASRTAGQGINYGYTF
J gene: TRBJ1-2
V gene: TRBV6-6

CDR3 protein: CASSQDQETQYF
J gene: TRBJ2-5
V gene: TRBV6-5

CDR3 protein: CASSPSGGHNTDTQYF
J gene: TRBJ2-3
V gene: TRBV28

CDR3 protein: CASSQWGDEQYF
J gene: -
V gene: TRBV4-2

CDR3 protein: CASSPDGYEQYF
J gene: TRBJ2-7
V gene: TRBV7-9

CDR3 protein: CATRRPGLAGRHEQFF
J gene: TRBJ2-1
V gene: TRBV10-2

CDR3 protein: CASSSRDRDTYEQYF
J gene: TRBJ2-7
V gene: TRBV13

CDR3 protein: CASRDEPYNEQFF
J gene: TRBJ2-1
V gene: TRBV27

CDR3 protein: CASSLGGVGSYEQYF
J gene: -
V gene: TRBV28

CDR3 protein: CASSDVGQGANQPQHF
J gene: TRBJ1-5
V gene: TRBV10-2

CDR3 protein: CASSQRGFDNEQFF
J gene: TRBJ2-1
V gene: TRBV9

CDR3 protein: CASSPGNNQPQHF
J gene: TRBJ1-5
V gene: TRBV7-6